The 31 T cell receptor beta chains below all came from one sample that was sequenced in a study of neurological immune-mediated disorders (dated by TCRdb to about 2019). The library was made by 5' RACE. Sequenced on an Illumina HiSeq 2500. In-frame beta chains were kept once TCRdb had trimmed the public reads at Q25 with fastp and called clones with MiXCR. Identical CDR3 protein sequences are pooled into one entry, listed with their most common genes and DNA. This sample gives around 25,000 distinct CDR3 sequences in total; more than 2% of them show up just once. The ten largest make up roughly 2.5% of the sample. The material sequenced was PBMCs. All receptors derive from a woman in her forties or fifties with multiple sclerosis.

A remark on this clonotype: The CDR3 end shows no conserved phenylalanine or tryptophan, and so a read error is likely. This chain links TRBV18 with TRBJ2-1; D might be TRBD2 (5 bases). The CDR3 length is 14 residues. Germline V gene sequence: CDR1 KGHSH, CDR2 LQKENI. CDR3 protein: CTSSRELGSNEQFY. The CDR3 DNA reads TGTACCAGCTCACGGGAATTGGGCAGCAATGAGCAGTTCTAC.

Many counts were recorded for this clonotype. V usage is TRBV5-1 and J usage is TRBJ1-2, with D hard to call. CDR3 size: 13 residues. V dropped 0 bases and J dropped 1 base, with 4 bases sitting between them. Per germline, CDR1 SGHRS and CDR2 YFSETQ. The CDR3 reads CASSLAINYGYTF. In DNA form, the CDR3 reads TGCGCCAGCAGCTTGGCGATTAACTATGGCTACACCTTC.

This clonotype was counted a few times. The chain couples TRBV20-1 to TRBJ2-1, with 9 bases aligning to TRBD2. CDR3 length: 16 residues. Trimming at V came to 5 bases and at J to 2 bases, leaving 10 bases not matched to a gene. Germline V CDR1 and CDR2: DFQATT, SNEGSKA (reference sequence). The CDR3 is CSAAPPAGGTYNEQFF. The DNA of the CDR3 is TGCAGTGCTGCACCCCCAGCGGGAGGAACCTACAATGAGCAGTTCTTC.

This clonotype appeared many times. This chain links TRBV12-3 or TRBV12-4 with TRBJ1-6; 9 bases map to TRBD1. This CDR3 is built from 14 residues. The V segment lost 5 bases and the J segment 8 bases; nucleotides outside the gene matches: 4. The CDR3 spells CASSLTGGDSPLHF. The CDR3 nucleotides read TGTGCCAGCAGTCTGACAGGGGGGGATTCACCCCTCCACTTT.

This clonotype was counted many times. CDR3: CSARGTGDIQYF. In nucleotides, the CDR3 is TGCAGTGCTAGGGGGACGGGGGACATTCAGTACTTC. J is TRBJ2-4 and V is TRBV20-1, with a weak D call TRBD2 (6 bases). Germline assignment: CDR1 DFQATT and CDR2 SNEGSKA (reference sequence). The CDR3 is 12 amino acids. V lost 3 bases, J lost 8 bases, and 11 bases lay in between.

This clonotype was observed at least ten times. The CDR3 coding sequence is TGTGCCAGCAGCAAAGGGGGAATCAGTAGCAACGAGCAGTACTTC. This translates into CASSKGGISSNEQYF. The J gene is TRBJ2-7, the V gene TRBV21-1. TRBV21-1 is a pseudogene segment. The CDR3 is 15 amino acids.

This clonotype was seen at least ten times. An end of the junction differs from the germline gene, which may be a read error. The chain has TRBV6-5 and TRBJ1-5; the D gene is possibly TRBD1 (6 bases). Germline assignment: CDR1 MNHEY and CDR2 SVGAGI. The CDR3 contains 15 residues. DNA of the CDR3: TGTGCCAGCAGTATACAGGGAAGAAGCAATCAGCCCCAGAATTTT. It encodes CASSIQGRSNQPQNF.

This clonotype appeared many times. The V call is TRBV6-5, the J call TRBJ1-2, with TRBD1 as a possible D gene (6 bases). V was pared by 2 bases and J by 0 bases, with 13 bases between. The CDR3 contains 16 residues. Germline-derived CDR1 and CDR2 are MNHEY and SVGAGI. The CDR3 region has the DNA TGTGCCAGCAGTTACAGTTTACAGGGAGCTAACTATGGCTACACCTTC. This translates into CASSYSLQGANYGYTF.

By sample fraction, this clonotype is medium-sized (0.01 to 0.1%). The chain joins TRBV20-1 to TRBJ2-3; the match to TRBD2 covers 10 bases. This CDR3 spans 13 amino acids. Germline values: CDR1 DFQATT, CDR2 SNEGSKA (reference sequence). The V segment lost 3 bases and the J segment 9 bases; nucleotides outside the gene matches: 6. This chain's CDR3 is CSARTSGSITQYF. The CDR3 nucleotides read TGCAGTGCTAGGACTAGCGGGTCTATAACGCAGTATTTT.

This clonotype has ten or more counts. The chain links TRBV5-1 to TRBJ2-7; 10 bases line up with TRBD1. Trimming at V came to 5 bases and at J to 5 bases, leaving 10 bases not matched to a gene. CDR3 length: 15 amino acids. Germline CDR1 is SGHRS and CDR2 is YFSETQ. Here the CDR3 DNA reads TGCGCCAGCAGTCAGGACAGGGGGGCCTACAACGAGCAGTACTTC. Translating it yields CASSQDRGAYNEQYF.

This clonotype has ten or more counts. This rearrangement joins TRBV7-9 to TRBJ1-4, with D uncertain. This CDR3 is built from 14 residues. Germline V CDR1 and CDR2: SEHNR, FQNEAQ (reference sequence). The V end lost 3 bases, the J end lost 4 bases, and 9 bases lay between the germline ends. The CDR3 nucleotides are TGTGCCAGCAGCTTCGTGGGCCATAATGAAAAACTGTTTTTT. It specifies CASSFVGHNEKLFF.

This clonotype was observed at least ten times. In DNA form, the CDR3 reads TGTGCCAGCAGTAAAAACATTCAGTACTTC. The encoded protein is CASSKNIQYF. The chain uses TRBV6-6 and TRBJ2-4, with D uncertain. Germline V gives CDR1 MNHNY, CDR2 SVGAGI (reference sequence). There are 10 residues in the CDR3. V lost 5 bases, J lost 4 bases, and 0 bases lay in between.

The table lists this clonotype with many counts. The chain recombines TRBV20-1 with TRBJ1-1, with TRBD1 as a possible D gene (6 bases). Trimming removed 3 bases at V and 4 bases at J, with 18 bases between. Germline loops: CDR1 DFQATT, CDR2 SNEGSKA (reference sequence). This CDR3 is built from 15 residues. CDR3: CSASRATGLGTEAFF. CDR3 DNA sequence: TGCAGTGCTAGCCGAGCCACAGGGCTGGGCACTGAAGCTTTCTTT.

CDR3 DNA: TGCAGTGCTAGCTCCTCCTACGAGCAGTACTTC. It specifies CSASSSYEQYF. This chain links TRBV20-1 with TRBJ2-7; D gene uncertain. The V gene's germline CDR1 is DFQATT and CDR2 SNEGSKA (reference sequence). V lost 3 bases and J 0 bases, leaving 3 bases between the germline ends. The CDR3 loop spans 11 amino acids.

V gene TRBV27 combines with J gene TRBJ2-7, with D tentatively TRBD1 (7 bases). CDR1 and CDR2 from the germline V gene are MNHEY and SMNVEV (reference sequence). There are 17 residues in the CDR3. CDR3 loop: CVKADTCSRGVSYEQYF. The CDR3 nucleotides read TGTGTCAAGGCAGACACGTGTAGCAGGGGGGTATCCTACGAGCAGTACTTC.

This clonotype has ten or more counts. The CDR3 end shows no conserved phenylalanine or tryptophan, and so a read error is likely. The chain employs TRBV6-5 and TRBJ2-5; D is unresolved. The germline V gene has CDR1 MNHEY and CDR2 SVGAGI. The CDR3 covers 11 residues. The V end lost 6 bases, the J end lost 7 bases, and 9 bases lay between the germline ends. CDR3 sequence (DNA): TGTGCCAGCAGAGGCCTAGGGACCCAGTACTGC. It encodes CASRGLGTQYC.

At least ten counts were recorded for this clonotype. The V call is TRBV4-2, the J call TRBJ2-3, with 9 bases fitting TRBD2. The CDR3 has 16 residues. CDR1 is LGHNA, CDR2 YNFKEQ, per germline. V was clipped by 6 bases and J by 2 bases; unmatched bases: 9. In nucleotides, the CDR3 is TGTGCCAGCAGGATGATAGCGGGAGACCCCACAGATACGCAGTATTTT. It encodes CASRMIAGDPTDTQYF.

The chain recombines TRBV4-3 with TRBJ2-5; 10 bases agree with TRBD2. J lost 3 bases, V lost 3 bases, and 1 base had no gene match. This CDR3 has 14 residues. Germline values: CDR1 LGHNA, CDR2 YSLEER. The DNA of the CDR3 is TGCGCCAGCAGCCATGGACTAGCGGAAGAGACCCAGTACTTC. It encodes CASSHGLAEETQYF.

The sample holds many counts of this clonotype. The CDR3 here is CASSPQGPYGYTF. The CDR3 DNA reads as TGTGCCAGCTCACCACAGGGGCCATATGGCTACACCTTC. The V gene is TRBV18, the J gene TRBJ1-2; D is perhaps TRBD1 (5 bases). CDR1 and CDR2 (germline): KGHSH, LQKENI. CDR3 length equals 13 residues. With 1 base removed from V and 5 bases from J, the gap between germline ends came to 8 bases.

This clonotype has at least ten counts. The CDR3 here is CSARDRLAGAYNEQFF. The CDR3 DNA follows: TGCAGTGCTAGAGATCGACTAGCGGGCGCATACAATGAGCAGTTCTTC. The V and J genes are TRBV20-1 and TRBJ2-1; 10 positions agree with TRBD2. Germline V gene lookup returns CDR1 DFQATT and CDR2 SNEGSKA (reference sequence). The J segment lost 4 bases and the V segment lost 0 bases, leaving 6 bases of the junction unmatched. The CDR3 runs 16 residues.

This clonotype was detected ten times or more. The rearrangement joins TRBV7-2 to TRBJ1-2; a weak D match, TRBD1 (6 bases). The CDR3 is 14 residues long. The V end lost 1 base, the J end lost 4 bases, and 10 bases lay between the germline ends. From germline, CDR1 is SGHTA and CDR2 FQGNSA. DNA for the CDR3: TGTGCCAGCAGCTTAGACACAGGGATCTATGGCTACACCTTC. Translating it yields CASSLDTGIYGYTF.

This clonotype has a count of ten or more. The chain employs TRBV3-1 and TRBJ1-5, with D possibly being TRBD1 (5 bases). V was pared by 4 bases and J by 6 bases, with 13 bases between. CDR1 is LGHDT, CDR2 YNNKEL, per germline (reference sequence). This CDR3 is built from 14 residues. This CDR3 reads CASSPPGWGQPQHF. The DNA for the CDR3 is TGTGCCAGCAGCCCCCCAGGGTGGGGTCAGCCCCAGCATTTT.

This clonotype was seen more than once but under ten times. Possible read error: a much larger clone is one base away. The V gene is TRBV20-1, the J gene TRBJ2-3; 8 positions match TRBD1. V gave up 1 base and J gave up 5 bases; unmatched junction bases: 5. The CDR3 sequence is 14 residues long. CDR1 is DFQATT and CDR2 is SNEGSKA in the germline V gene (reference sequence). The CDR3 is CSARGQGTKDTQYF. The CDR3 DNA reads TGCAGTGCTAGAGGACAGGGGACCAAAGATACGCAGTATTTT.

This clonotype was seen many times. J is TRBJ2-2 and V is TRBV20-1, with D tentatively TRBD2 (6 bases). Per the germline V gene, CDR1 is DFQATT and CDR2 is SNEGSKA (reference sequence). CDR3 length: 15 residues. V lost 5 bases to trimming and J lost 6 bases, with 19 bases between them. The CDR3, as DNA: TGCAGTGCTCTACTCAGGAGGGGTGCGGCCGGGGAGCTGTTTTTT. Its translation is CSALLRRGAAGELFF.

There are many counts of this clonotype. The gene calls are TRBV29-1 and TRBJ1-1, with no clear D. The germline gives CDR1 SQVTM, CDR2 ANQGSEA. Trimming cost V 3 bases and J 0 bases, with 8 bases left between them. CDR3 length equals 13 residues. For the CDR3, the DNA is TGCAGCGTTGATCTTGGGGTGAACACTGAAGCTTTCTTT. As protein: CSVDLGVNTEAFF.

This clonotype was found many times. The J gene is TRBJ2-1, the V gene TRBV7-8; D possibly matches TRBD1 or TRBD2 (5 bases each). The CDR3 runs 15 residues. Germline loops: CDR1 SGHVS, CDR2 FQNEAQ. V was clipped by 2 bases and J by 1 base, with 9 bases between them. CDR3 nucleotide sequence: TGTGCCAGCAGCTTACCGGGGCTATCCTACAATGAGCAGTTCTTC. Amino acid sequence: CASSLPGLSYNEQFF.

There are many counts of this clonotype. This chain links TRBV5-1 with TRBJ2-5, with D possibly being TRBD1 or TRBD2 (5 bases each). Trimming pared 2 bases from V and 1 base from J, leaving 15 bases between. Germline V lookup: CDR1 SGHRS, CDR2 YFSETQ. The CDR3 is made up of 16 amino acids. Written as DNA, the CDR3 is TGCGCCAGCAGCTTCCGGGACCCAACACGCCAAGAGACCCAGTACTTC. Its translation: CASSFRDPTRQETQYF.

There are many counts of this clonotype. It may be a read error: a sequence one base away is much more abundant. This chain joins TRBV5-6 and TRBJ2-1; D not resolved. CDR3 length: 15 amino acids. In germline, CDR1 is SGHDT, CDR2 YYEEEE. Trimming stripped 4 bases from V and 15 bases from J, with 26 bases between. CDR3 nucleotide sequence: TGTGCCAGCAGCGGTGTCGGAAAGGTCAACGGTTCGCCGTTCTTC. It encodes CASSGVGKVNGSPFF.

This clonotype was observed many times. This sequence joins TRBV20-1 and TRBJ1-5; possibly TRBD1 for D (5 bases). This CDR3 is 15 amino acids long. Trimming cost V 2 bases and J 7 bases, with 18 bases left between them. Germline assignment: CDR1 DFQATT and CDR2 SNEGSKA (reference sequence). The CDR3 reads CSARYPRGPHQPQHF. CDR3 in DNA: TGCAGTGCTAGATACCCCCGGGGCCCCCACCAGCCCCAGCATTTT.

Relative to its sample, this clonotype is medium-sized (0.01 to 0.1%). The chain links TRBV7-9 to TRBJ2-7; the D is unclear. Trimming cost V 4 bases and J 4 bases, with 8 bases left between them. From germline, CDR1 is SEHNR and CDR2 FQNEAQ (reference sequence). The CDR3 loop spans 12 amino acids. The CDR3 loop reads CASSSDDYEQYF. The CDR3 nucleotides are TGTGCCAGCAGCTCGGACGATTACGAGCAGTACTTC. Looking up the rest from reference TRBV7-9 and TRBJ2-7 gives the full variable domain: DTGVSQNPRHKITKRGQNVTFRCDPISEHNRLYWYRQTLGQGPEFLTYFQNEAQLEKSRLLSDRFSAERPKGSFSTLEIQRTEQGDSAMYLCASSSDDYEQYFGPGTRLTVT.

The table lists this clonotype with many counts. This chain links TRBV2 with TRBJ1-2, with 9 bases aligning to TRBD1. Germline-derived CDR1 and CDR2 are SNHLY and FYNNEI. CDR3 length: 15 residues. Trimming cost V 6 bases and J 7 bases; bases outside gene matches: 12. This CDR3 is CASREIRDRASGYTF. The CDR3 nucleotides are TGTGCCAGCAGGGAGATCCGGGACAGGGCGTCTGGCTACACCTTC.